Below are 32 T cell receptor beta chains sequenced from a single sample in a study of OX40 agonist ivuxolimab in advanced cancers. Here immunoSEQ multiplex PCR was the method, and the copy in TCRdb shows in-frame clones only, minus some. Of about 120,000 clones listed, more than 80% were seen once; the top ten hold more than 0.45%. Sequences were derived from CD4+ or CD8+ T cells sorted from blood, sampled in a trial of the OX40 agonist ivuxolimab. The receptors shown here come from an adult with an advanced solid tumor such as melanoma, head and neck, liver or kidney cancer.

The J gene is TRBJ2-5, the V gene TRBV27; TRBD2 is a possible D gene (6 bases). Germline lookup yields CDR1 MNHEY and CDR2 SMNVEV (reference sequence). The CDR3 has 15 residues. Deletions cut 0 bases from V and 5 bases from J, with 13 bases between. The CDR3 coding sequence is TGTGCCAGCAGTTTATCGAGGAGGGGTCTGGAGACCCAGTACTTC. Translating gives CASSLSRRGLETQYF.

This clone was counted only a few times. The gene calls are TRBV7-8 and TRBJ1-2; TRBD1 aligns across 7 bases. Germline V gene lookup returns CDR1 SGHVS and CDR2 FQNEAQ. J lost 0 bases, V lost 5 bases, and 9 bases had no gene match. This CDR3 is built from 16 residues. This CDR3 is CASSPYDREANYGYTF. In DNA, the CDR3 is TGTGCCAGCAGCCCCTATGACAGGGAGGCTAACTATGGCTACACCTTC. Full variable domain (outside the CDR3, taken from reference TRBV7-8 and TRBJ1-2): GAGVSQSPRYKVAKRGQDVALRCDPISGHVSLFWYQQALGQGPEFLTYFQNEAQLDKSGLPSDRFFAERPEGSVSTLKIQRTQQEDSAVYLCASSPYDREANYGYTFGSGTRLTVV.

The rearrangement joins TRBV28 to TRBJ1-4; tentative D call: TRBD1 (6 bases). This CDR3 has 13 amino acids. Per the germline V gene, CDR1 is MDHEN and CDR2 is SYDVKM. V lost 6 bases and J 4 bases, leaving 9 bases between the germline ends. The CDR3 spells CASSLDSNEKLFF. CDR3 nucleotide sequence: TGTGCCAGCAGCCTGGACAGTAATGAAAAACTGTTTTTT.

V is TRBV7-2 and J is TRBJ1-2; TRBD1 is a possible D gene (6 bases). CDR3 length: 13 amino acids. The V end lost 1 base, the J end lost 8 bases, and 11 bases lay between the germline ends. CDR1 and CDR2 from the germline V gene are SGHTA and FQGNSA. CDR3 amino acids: CASSLGTGHGYTF. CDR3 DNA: TGTGCCAGCAGCTTAGGAACAGGGCACGGCTACACCTTC. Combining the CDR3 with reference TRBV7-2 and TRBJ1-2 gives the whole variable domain GAGVSQSPSNKVTEKGKDVELRCDPISGHTALYWYRQSLGQGLEFLIYFQGNSAPDKSGLPSDRFSAERTGGSVSTLTIQRTQQEDSAVYLCASSLGTGHGYTFGSGTRLTVV.

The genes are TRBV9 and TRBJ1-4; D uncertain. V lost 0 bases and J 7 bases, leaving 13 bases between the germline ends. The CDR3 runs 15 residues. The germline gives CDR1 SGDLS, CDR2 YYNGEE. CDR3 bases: TGTGCCAGCAGCGTAGGCCCAGAAACCACTGAAAAACTGTTTTTT. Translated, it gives CASSVGPETTEKLFF.

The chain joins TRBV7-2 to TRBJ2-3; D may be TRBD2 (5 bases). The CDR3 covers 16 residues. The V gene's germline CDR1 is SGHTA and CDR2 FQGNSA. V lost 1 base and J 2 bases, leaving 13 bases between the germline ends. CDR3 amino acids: CASSLVVGSVTDTQYF. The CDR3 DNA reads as TGTGCCAGCAGCTTAGTGGTAGGGAGTGTCACAGATACGCAGTATTTT.

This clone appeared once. Here the CDR3 reads CASSSHHTQGGNEAFF. Here the CDR3 DNA reads TGTGCCAGCAGCTCGCACCACACACAGGGGGGTAACGAAGCTTTCTTT. The rearrangement uses TRBV7-9 and TRBJ1-1; 8 bases agree with TRBD1. Looked up from germline, CDR1 is SEHNR and CDR2 is FQNEAQ (reference sequence). V dropped 4 bases and J dropped 8; count of bases not matched to a gene: 15. The CDR3 spans 16 residues.

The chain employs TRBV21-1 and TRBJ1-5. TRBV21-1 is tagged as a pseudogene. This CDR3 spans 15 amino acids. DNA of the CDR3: TGTGCCAACACTCTAAAAGACGGAGGGAATCAGCCCCAGCATTTT. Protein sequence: CANTLKDGGNQPQHF.

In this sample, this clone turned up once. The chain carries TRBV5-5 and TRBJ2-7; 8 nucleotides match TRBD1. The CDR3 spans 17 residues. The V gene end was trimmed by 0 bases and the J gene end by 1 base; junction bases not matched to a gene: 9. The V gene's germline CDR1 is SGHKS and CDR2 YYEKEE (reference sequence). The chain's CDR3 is CASSLGQGAITSYEQYF. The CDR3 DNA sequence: TGTGCCAGCAGCTTGGGGCAGGGGGCGATTACTTCCTACGAGCAGTACTTC.

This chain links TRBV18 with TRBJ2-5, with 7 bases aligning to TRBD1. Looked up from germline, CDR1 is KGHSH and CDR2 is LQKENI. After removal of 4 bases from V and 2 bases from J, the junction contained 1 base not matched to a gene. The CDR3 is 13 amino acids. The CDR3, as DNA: TGTGCCAGCTCACAGGGACAGCAAGAGACCCAGTACTTC. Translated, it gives CASSQGQQETQYF.

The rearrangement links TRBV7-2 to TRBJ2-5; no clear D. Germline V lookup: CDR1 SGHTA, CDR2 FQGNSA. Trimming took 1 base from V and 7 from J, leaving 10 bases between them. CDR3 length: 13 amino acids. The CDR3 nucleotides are TGTGCCAGCAGCTTAGGTTCACCGACGACCCAGTACTTC. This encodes CASSLGSPTTQYF.

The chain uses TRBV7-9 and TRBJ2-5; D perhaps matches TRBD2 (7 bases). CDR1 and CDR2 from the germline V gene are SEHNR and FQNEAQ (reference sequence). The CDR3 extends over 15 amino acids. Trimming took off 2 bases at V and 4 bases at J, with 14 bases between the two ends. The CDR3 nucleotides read TGTGCCAGCAGCTTATGGAAGGGGGGGACAGAGACCCAGTACTTC. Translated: CASSLWKGGTETQYF.

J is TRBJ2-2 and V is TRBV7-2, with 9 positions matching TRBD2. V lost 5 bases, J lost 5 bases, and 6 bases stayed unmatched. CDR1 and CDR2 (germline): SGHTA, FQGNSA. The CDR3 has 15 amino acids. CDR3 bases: TGTGCCAGCAGCAGAGCGGGGGGATTAACCGGGGAGCTGTTTTTT. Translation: CASSRAGGLTGELFF.

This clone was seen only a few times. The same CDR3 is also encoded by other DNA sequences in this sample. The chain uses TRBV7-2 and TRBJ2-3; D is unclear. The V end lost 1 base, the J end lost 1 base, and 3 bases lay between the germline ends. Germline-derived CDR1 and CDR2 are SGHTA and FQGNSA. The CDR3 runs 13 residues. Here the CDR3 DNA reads TGTGCCAGCAGCTTAGACGGCACAGATACGCAGTATTTT. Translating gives CASSLDGTDTQYF.

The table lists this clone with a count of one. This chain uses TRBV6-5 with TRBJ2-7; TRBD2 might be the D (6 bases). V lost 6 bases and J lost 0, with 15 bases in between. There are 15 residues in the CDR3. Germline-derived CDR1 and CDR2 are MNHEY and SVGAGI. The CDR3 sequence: CASSPGTGSSYEQYF. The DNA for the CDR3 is TGTGCCAGCAGCCCTGGGACTGGAAGCTCCTACGAGCAGTACTTC.

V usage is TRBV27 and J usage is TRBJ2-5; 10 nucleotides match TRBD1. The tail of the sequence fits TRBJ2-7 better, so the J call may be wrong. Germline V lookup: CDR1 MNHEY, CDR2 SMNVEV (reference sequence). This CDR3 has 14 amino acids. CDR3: CASSLWTGGYEQYF. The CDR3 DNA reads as TGTGCCAGCAGTTTATGGACAGGGGGCTACGAGCAGTACTTC.

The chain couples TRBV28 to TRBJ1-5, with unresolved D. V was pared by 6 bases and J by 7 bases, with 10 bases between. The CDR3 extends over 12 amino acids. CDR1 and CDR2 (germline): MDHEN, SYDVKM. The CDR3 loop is CASSLDGQPQHF. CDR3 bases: TGTGCCAGCAGCCTTGACGGGCAGCCCCAGCATTTT.

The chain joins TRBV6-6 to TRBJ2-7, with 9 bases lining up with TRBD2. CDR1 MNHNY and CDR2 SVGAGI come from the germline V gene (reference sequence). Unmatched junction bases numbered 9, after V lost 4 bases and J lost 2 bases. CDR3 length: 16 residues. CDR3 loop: CASSLPASGVAYEQYF. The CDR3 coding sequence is TGTGCCAGCAGTTTGCCCGCTAGCGGGGTGGCCTACGAGCAGTACTTC.

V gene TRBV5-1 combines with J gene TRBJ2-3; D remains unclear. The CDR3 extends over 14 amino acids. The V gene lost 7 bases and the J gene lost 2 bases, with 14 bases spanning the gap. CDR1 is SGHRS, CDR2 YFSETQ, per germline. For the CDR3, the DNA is TGCGCCAGCCAGACACTCGGCCTCACAGATACGCAGTATTTT. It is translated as CASQTLGLTDTQYF.

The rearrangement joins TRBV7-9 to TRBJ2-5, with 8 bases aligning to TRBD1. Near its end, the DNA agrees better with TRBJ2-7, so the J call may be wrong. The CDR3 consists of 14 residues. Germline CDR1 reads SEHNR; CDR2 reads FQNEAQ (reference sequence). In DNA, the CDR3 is TGTGCCAGCAGCCGAGAAGGACAGGGCGGCGAGCAGTACTTC. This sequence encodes CASSREGQGGEQYF.

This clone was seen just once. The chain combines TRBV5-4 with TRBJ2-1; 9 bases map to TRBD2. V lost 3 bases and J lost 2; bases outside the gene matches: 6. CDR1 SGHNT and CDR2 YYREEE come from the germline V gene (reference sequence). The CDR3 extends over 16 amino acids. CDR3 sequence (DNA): TGTGCCAGCAGCTCAACGACTAGCGGCCCCTACAATGAGCAGTTCTTC. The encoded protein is CASSSTTSGPYNEQFF.

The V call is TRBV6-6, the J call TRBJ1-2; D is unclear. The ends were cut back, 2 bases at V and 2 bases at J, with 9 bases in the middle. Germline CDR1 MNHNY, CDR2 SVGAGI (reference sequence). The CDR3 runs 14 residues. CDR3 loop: CASSYADLNYGYTF. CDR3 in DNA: TGTGCCAGCAGTTACGCAGATTTAAACTATGGCTACACCTTC.

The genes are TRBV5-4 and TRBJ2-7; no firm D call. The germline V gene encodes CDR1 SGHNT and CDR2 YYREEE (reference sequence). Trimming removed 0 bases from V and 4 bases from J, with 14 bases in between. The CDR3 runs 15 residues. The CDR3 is CASSLAPGVKYEQYF. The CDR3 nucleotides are TGTGCCAGCAGCTTGGCCCCCGGAGTGAAATACGAGCAGTACTTC.

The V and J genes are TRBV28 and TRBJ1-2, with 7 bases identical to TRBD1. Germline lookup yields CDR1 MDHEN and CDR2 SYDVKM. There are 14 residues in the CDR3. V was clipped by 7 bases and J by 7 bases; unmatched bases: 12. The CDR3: CASKRGQAVVGYTF. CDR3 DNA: TGTGCCAGCAAAAGAGGACAGGCTGTGGTTGGCTACACCTTC.

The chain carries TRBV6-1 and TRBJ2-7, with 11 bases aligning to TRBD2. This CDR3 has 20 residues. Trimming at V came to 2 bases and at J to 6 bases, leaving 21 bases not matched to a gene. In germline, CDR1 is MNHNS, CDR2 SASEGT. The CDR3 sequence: CASSETPTFTSGGPTREQYF. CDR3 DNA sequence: TGTGCCAGCAGTGAAACTCCCACCTTTACTAGCGGGGGTCCTACTCGCGAGCAGTACTTC.

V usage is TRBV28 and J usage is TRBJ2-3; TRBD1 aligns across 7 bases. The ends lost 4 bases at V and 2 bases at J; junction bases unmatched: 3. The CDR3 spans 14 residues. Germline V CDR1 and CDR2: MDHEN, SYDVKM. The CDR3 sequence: CASSSGQTTDTQYF. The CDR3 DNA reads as TGTGCCAGCAGTTCGGGACAGACCACAGATACGCAGTATTTT.

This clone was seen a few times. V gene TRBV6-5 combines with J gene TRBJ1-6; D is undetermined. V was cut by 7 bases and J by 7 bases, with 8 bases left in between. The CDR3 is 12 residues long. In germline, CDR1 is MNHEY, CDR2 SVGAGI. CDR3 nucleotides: TGTGCCAGCAAGAGGACGAATTCACCCCTCCACTTT. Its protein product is CASKRTNSPLHF.

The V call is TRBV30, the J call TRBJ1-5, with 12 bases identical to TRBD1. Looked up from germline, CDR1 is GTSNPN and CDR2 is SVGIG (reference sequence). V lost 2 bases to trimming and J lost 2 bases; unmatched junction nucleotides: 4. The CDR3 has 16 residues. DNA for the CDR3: TGTGCCTGGAGTCTGGGACAGGGGGCTGGCAATCAGCCCCAGCATTTT. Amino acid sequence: CAWSLGQGAGNQPQHF.

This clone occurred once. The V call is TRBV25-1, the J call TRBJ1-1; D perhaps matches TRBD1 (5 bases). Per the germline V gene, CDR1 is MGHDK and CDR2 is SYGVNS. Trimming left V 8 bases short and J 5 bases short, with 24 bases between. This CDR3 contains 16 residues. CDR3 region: CASGISPGSGRTEAFF. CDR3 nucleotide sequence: TGTGCCAGCGGGATTTCCCCAGGGTCGGGGAGAACTGAAGCTTTCTTT.

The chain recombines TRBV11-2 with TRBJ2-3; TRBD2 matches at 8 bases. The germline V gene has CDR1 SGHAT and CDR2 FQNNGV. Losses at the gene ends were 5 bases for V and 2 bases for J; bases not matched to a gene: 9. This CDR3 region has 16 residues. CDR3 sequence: CASSLGGGRTTDTQYF. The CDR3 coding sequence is TGTGCCAGCAGCCTCGGCGGGGGGCGAACCACAGATACGCAGTATTTT.

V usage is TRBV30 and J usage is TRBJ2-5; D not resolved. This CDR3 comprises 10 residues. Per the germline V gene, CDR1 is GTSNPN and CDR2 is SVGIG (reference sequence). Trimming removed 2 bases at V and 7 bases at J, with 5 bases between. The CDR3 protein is CAWSLSTQYF. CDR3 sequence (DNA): TGTGCCTGGAGTCTCTCGACCCAGTACTTC.

The CDR3 sequence is CATSRDHKTGSDSPLHF. The DNA for the CDR3 is TGTGCCACCAGCAGAGACCATAAAACAGGGAGTGATTCACCCCTCCACTTT. The V and J genes are TRBV15 and TRBJ1-6, with D possibly being TRBD1 (6 bases). The V gene lost 0 bases and the J gene lost 8 bases, with 17 bases spanning the gap. The CDR3 sequence is 17 residues long. Germline loops: CDR1 LNHNV, CDR2 YYDKDF (reference sequence).